This T cell receptor (beta chain) was captured by sequencing in a study of cytomegalovirus exposure and HLA in healthy donors. The PCR was carried out with 60 Vbeta primers and 13 Jbeta primers. TCRdb keeps only in-frame clones here, not all; method: immunoSEQ multiplex PCR. Of roughly 140,000 clones detected, approximately 80% appear once; the ten largest clones hold just over 4.5%. The length of the CDR3 is 15 residues. With V trimmed by 5 bases and J by 3 bases, 7 bases remained unmatched. The germline V gene has CDR1 LNHDA and CDR2 SQIVND (reference sequence). This TCR was recovered from a man aged 35-49 years in good health and CMV-seronegative. The J gene is TRBJ2-5, the V gene TRBV19; the match to TRBD1 covers 9 bases. Source material: PBMCs. The CDR3 coding sequence is TGTGCCAGTAGTGACCGGGACAGGGTAAAAGAGACCCAGTACTTC. Translation: CASSDRDRVKETQYF.